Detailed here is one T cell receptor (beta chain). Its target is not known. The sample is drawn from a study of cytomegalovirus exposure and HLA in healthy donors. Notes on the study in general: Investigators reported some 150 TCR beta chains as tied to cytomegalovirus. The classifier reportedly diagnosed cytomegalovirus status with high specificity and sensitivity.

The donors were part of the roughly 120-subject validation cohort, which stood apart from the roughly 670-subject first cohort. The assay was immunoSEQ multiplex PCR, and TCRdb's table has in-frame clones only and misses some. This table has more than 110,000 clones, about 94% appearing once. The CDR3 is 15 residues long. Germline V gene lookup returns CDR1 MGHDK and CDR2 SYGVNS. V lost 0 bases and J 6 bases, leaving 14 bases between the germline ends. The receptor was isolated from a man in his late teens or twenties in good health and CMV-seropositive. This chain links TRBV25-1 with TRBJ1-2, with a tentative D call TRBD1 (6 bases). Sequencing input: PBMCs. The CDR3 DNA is TGTGCCAGCAGTGAATACTGGGACATGGGCGATGGCTACACCTTC. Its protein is CASSEYWDMGDGYTF.